The entry that follows covers one TCR beta chain sequence. Its specificity is not known. The source of the sample is a study of TIL therapy for anti-PD-1-resistant metastatic lung cancer. Study-wide context: Patients then received nivolumab; progressors got lymphodepletion, TIL and IL-2. Tumors carried a median about 1.5 non-synonymous mutations per megabase. Study results and limitations: After infusion, TIL clonotypes partly replaced peripheral T cells and declined over months. The cohort had more treatment-naive, never-smoker and oncogene-addicted patients than typical.

Time point defined: pre-treatment sample, taken before nivolumab and TIL therapy. This was the immunoSEQ v3 assay. The data were produced by immunoSEQ multiplex PCR, yet TCRdb's version contains in-frame clones alone and is incomplete. The sample gives roughly 54,000 clones, roughly 84% of which show up once; just over 2.5% is in the top ten. This receptor was taken from a person between 25 and 80 years old with non-small cell lung cancer. The sample consisted of blood, taken at baseline.

The CDR3 reads CASTQLKTFF. CDR3 nucleotide sequence: TGTGCCAGCACCCAACTAAAAACTTTCTTT. The chain has TRBV6-5 and TRBJ1-1; no reliable D call. The CDR3 consists of 10 residues. V was trimmed by 7 bases and J by 12 bases, leaving 12 bases between them. Germline CDR1 MNHEY, CDR2 SVGAGI.